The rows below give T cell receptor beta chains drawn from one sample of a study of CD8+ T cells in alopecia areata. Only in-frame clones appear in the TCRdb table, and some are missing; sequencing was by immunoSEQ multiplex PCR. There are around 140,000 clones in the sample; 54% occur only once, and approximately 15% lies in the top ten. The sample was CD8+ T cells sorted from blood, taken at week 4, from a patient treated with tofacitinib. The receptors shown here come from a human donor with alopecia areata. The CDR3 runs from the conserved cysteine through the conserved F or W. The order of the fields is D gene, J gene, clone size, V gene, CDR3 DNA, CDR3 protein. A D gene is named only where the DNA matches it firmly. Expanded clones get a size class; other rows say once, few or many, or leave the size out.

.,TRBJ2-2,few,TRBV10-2,TGCGCCACCGAAAGGGGCACCGGGGAGCTGTTTTTT,CATERGTGELFF
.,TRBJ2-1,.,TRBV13,TGTGCCAGCAGCACCAGGGCTGGGACCTACAATGAGCAGTTCTTC,CASSTRAGTYNEQFF
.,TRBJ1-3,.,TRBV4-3,TGCGCCAGCAGCCAACTTCTGAGGCCCGGAAACACCATATATTTT,CASSQLLRPGNTIYF
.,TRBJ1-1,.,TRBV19,TGTGCCAGTAGTGTGGACAGTTTTTACACTGAAGCTTTCTTT,CASSVDSFYTEAFF
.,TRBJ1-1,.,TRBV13,TGTGCCAGCAGCCACCTTTTGGGGAGTAACACTGAAGCTTTCTTT,CASSHLLGSNTEAFF
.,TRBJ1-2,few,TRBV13,TGTGCCAGCAGCTTCCGGGACCTTGATATCTATGGCTACACCTTC,CASSFRDLDIYGYTF
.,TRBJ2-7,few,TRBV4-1,TGCGCCAGCAGCCAAGATGACAGTTACGAGCAGTACTTC,CASSQDDSYEQYF
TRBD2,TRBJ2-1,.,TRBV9,TGTGCCAGCAGCTCACTAGCGGGGGCCGGAGGTGAGCAGTTCTTC,CASSSLAGAGGEQFF
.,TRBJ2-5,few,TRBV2,TGTGCCAGGTCTGGGCAGGACTACCAAGAGACCCAGTACTTC,CARSGQDYQETQYF
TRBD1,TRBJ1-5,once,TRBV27,TGTGCCAGCAGTTTCCAGGGGGCCGATCAGCCCCAGCATTTT,CASSFQGADQPQHF
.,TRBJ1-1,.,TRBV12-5,TGTGCTAGTGGAAAAGACAGGAACACTGAAGCTTTCTTT,CASGKDRNTEAFF
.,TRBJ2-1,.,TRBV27,TGTGCCAGCAGTTTATCGTTGGCAGGGCTTTCGGATGAGCAGTTCTTC,CASSLSLAGLSDEQFF
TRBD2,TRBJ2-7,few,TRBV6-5,TGTGCCAGCAGTTACTCGGGACTAGCGTCTGGCGAGCAGTACTTC,CASSYSGLASGEQYF
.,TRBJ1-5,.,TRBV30,TGTGCCTGGAGTGAACAGCACAATCAGCCCCAGCATTTT,CAWSEQHNQPQHF
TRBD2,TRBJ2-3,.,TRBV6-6,TGTGCCAGCAGTTACCCTCTAGCGGGAGCAGATACGCAGTATTTT,CASSYPLAGADTQYF
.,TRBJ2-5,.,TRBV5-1,TGCGCCAGCAAGATTGAGATTCAAGAGACCCAGTACTTC,CASKIEIQETQYF
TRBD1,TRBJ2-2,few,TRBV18,TGTGCCAGCTCACCACCCGGCGGGACAGGGTATTCCGGGGAGCTGTTTTTT,CASSPPGGTGYSGELFF
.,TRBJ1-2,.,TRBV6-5,TGTGCCAGCAGTTACGGAAGGGGTGAGGGCTACACCTTC,CASSYGRGEGYTF
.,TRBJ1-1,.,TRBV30,TGTGCCTGGAGTGTCGGGTTTAGGGCTGAAGCTTTCTTT,CAWSVGFRAEAFF
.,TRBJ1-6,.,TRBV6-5,TGTGCCAGCAGCCCTAAAGAAAGGAGTTCACCCCTCCACTTT,CASSPKERSSPLHF
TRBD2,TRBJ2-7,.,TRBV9,TGTGCCAGCAGTTTACTACTAGCGGGGGTTTACGAGCAGTACTTC,CASSLLLAGVYEQYF
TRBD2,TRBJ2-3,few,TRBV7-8,TGTGCCAGCAGTCCTGTAGCGGGGGGACCACCTAGCACAGATACGCAGTATTTT,CASSPVAGGPPSTDTQYF
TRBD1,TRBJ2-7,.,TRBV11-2,TGTGCCAGCAGTTACACAGGGGAGTCCTACGAGCAGTACTTC,CASSYTGESYEQYF
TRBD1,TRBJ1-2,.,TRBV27,TGTGCCAGCAGTTTATTGAGGCAGGGGGCTTCGAATGGCTACACCTTC,CASSLLRQGASNGYTF
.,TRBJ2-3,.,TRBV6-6,TGTGCCAGCATCCACCGGGACATAAGCACAGATACGCAGTATTTT,CASIHRDISTDTQYF
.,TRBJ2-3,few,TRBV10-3,TGTGCCATCAGCTCCCCTAGCACAGATACGCAGTATTTT,CAISSPSTDTQYF
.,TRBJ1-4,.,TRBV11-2,TGTGCCAGCAGCTTAGGGGGGCGTAAGGAAAAACTGTTTTTT,CASSLGGRKEKLFF
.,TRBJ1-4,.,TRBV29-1,TGCAGCGTGGTTGGGGACCCTGATGGAAAACTGTTTTTT,CSVVGDPDGKLFF
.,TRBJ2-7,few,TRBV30,TGTGCCTGGTTAGGGGACGAGCAGTACTTC,CAWLGDEQYF